The entry below gives a single TCR beta chain sequence along with its context. Its target is unknown. Indicated treatment: roughly 19 received Ad26.COV2.S at low or high dose, single or two shots; about 5 received placebo; per-sample allocation not given. It was on day 63 after the first vaccine or placebo injection that samples were taken. Wuhan-strain SARS-CoV-2 spike was expressed by the Ad26 vector that made up the vaccine. The entry originates in a study of Ad26.COV2.S vaccination and SARS-CoV-2 variants. Study outcomes and limitations: Breadth of non-spike TCRs did not differ between vaccinees and placebo recipients. Relative to placebo recipients, vaccine recipients exhibited elevated spike-specific TCR breadth.

CDR1 SGHTA and CDR2 FQGNSA come from the germline V gene. This CDR3 contains 19 residues. V dropped 5 bases and J dropped 5 bases, with 25 bases sitting between them. Produced via immunoSEQ multiplex PCR; TCRdb's table is partial and in-frame only. The sample has about 350,000 clones; approximately 86% are singletons. The TCR sequence derives from a person aged 18-65 years who received the Ad26.COV2.S COVID-19 vaccine or a placebo. The V gene is TRBV7-2, the J gene TRBJ1-6; possibly TRBD1 for D (5 bases). Sequencing used peripheral blood, obtained in a trial of Ad26.COV2.S vaccine versus placebo. The CDR3 DNA follows: TGTGCCAGCAGCCAAGACAGAATCCTACTGGTTTACGATAATTCACCCCTCCACTTT. Protein: CASSQDRILLVYDNSPLHF.